This T cell receptor beta chain derives from a study of blood T cell repertoires in COVID-19. Study background: PBMCs, B-cell-depleted T cells, or T cells provided the cDNA or gDNA that made up the material.

Looked up from germline, CDR1 is ENHRY and CDR2 is SYGVKD. V shed 4 bases and J shed 6 bases, with 11 bases lying between them. This CDR3 region has 13 residues. Per the study methods: Reference gene primer amplification gave nucleated cell count estimates. This table comes from immunoSEQ multiplex PCR, and its TCRdb copy is limited to in-frame clones, with some not included. V and J calls and clone size are given by that table; D and trimming were obtained from the DNA. The repertoire holds 60,000 to 70,000 clones, with 70% to 90% as singletons. The sequence was collected from a woman of 80 years or more with active COVID-19. Input material: peripheral blood. The V call is TRBV10-3, the J call TRBJ2-3; D may be TRBD1 (6 bases). CDR3 amino acids: CAISGYRGDTQYF. For the CDR3, the DNA is TGTGCCATCAGTGGTTATAGGGGGGATACGCAGTATTTT.